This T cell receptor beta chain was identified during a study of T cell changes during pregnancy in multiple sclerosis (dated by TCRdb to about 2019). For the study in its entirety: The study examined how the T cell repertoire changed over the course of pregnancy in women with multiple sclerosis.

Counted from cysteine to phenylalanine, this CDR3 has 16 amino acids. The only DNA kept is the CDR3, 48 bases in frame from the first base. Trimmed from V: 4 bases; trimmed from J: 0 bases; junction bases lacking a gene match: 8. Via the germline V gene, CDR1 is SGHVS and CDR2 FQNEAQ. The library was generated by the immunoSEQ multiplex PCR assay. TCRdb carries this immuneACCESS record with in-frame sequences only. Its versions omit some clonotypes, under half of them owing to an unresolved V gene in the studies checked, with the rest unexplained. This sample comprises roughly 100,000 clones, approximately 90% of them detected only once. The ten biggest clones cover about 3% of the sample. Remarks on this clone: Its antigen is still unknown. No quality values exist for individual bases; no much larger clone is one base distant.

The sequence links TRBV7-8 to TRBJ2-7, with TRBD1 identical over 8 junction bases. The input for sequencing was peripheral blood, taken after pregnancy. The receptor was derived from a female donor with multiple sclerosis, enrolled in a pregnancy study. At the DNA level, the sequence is TGTGCCAGCAGCTCGCCGGGACAGGATAGCTCCTACGAGCAGTACTTC. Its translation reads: CASSSPGQDSSYEQYF.